This T cell receptor beta chain was found in a study of blood T cell repertoires in COVID-19. Study in general: COVID-19 samples, acute and convalescent, were from the United States, Italy and Spain. PBMCs, B-cell-depleted T cells, or T cells provided the cDNA or gDNA that made up the material.

In the authors' methods: How many nucleated cells were present was estimated from reference gene primer amplification. Method: immunoSEQ multiplex PCR; TCRdb's copy keeps in-frame clones and lacks some. V and J calls and clone size are as listed in that table; D and trimming were resolved from the DNA. The sample lists approximately 85,000 clones; about 90% were seen once. The CDR3 consists of 16 residues. Deletions cut 0 bases from V and 1 base from J, with 13 bases between. In germline, CDR1 is SGHTA, CDR2 FQGNSA. Sequences were obtained from peripheral blood. The origin of this receptor is a woman older than 75 with active or convalescent COVID-19. V and J are TRBV7-2 and TRBJ2-7; possible D gene TRBD2, 5 bases. This chain's CDR3 is CASSLAISRGSYEQYF. CDR3 nucleotides: TGTGCCAGCAGCTTAGCGATCTCCCGAGGGTCCTACGAGCAGTACTTC.